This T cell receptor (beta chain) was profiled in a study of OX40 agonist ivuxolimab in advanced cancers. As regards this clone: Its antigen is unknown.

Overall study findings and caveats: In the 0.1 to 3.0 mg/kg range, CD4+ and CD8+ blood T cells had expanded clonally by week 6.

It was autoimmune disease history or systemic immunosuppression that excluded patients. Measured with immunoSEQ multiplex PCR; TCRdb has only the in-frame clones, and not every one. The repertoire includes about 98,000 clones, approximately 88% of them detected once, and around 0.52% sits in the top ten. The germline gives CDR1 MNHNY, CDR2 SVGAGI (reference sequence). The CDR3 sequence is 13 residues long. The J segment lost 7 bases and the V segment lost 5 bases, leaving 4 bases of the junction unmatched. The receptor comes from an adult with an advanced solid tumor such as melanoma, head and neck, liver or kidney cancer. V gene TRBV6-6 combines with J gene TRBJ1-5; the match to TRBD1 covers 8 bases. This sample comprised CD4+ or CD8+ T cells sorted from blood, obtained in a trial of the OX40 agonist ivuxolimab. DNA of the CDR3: TGTGCCAGCAGTCCAGGGGGCTGGCAGCCCCAGCATTTT. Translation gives CASSPGGWQPQHF.